Below are 24 T cell receptor beta chains sequenced from a single sample in a study of identical twins' blood T cells. TCRdb re-called the 5' RACE reads through MiXCR, storing one row per CDR3 protein. The profile covers 350,000 to 400,000 distinct CDR3 sequences, with over 25% appearing a single time and roughly 6.1% taken by the ten largest. The sample taken for sequencing was PBMCs. The receptors here all came from a woman aged 18 to 50 in good health.

The V gene is TRBV7-9, the J gene TRBJ1-1; D is unresolved. The germline V gene encodes CDR1 SEHNR and CDR2 FQNEAQ (reference sequence). V was cut by 2 bases and J by 3 bases, with 7 bases left in between. CDR3 length equals 13 residues. The CDR3 protein is CASSLLLYTEAFF. For the CDR3, the DNA is TGTGCCAGCAGCTTACTACTGTACACTGAAGCTTTCTTT.

The count of this clonotype is one. The DNA of the CDR3 is TGTGCCAGCAGCCCATGGAAGGGCAACTACAATGAGCAGTTCTTC. It specifies CASSPWKGNYNEQFF. The chain has TRBV7-9 and TRBJ2-1; the D is unclear. CDR1 and CDR2 (germline): SEHNR, FQNEAQ (reference sequence). Deletions cut 5 bases from V and 3 bases from J, with 14 bases between. This CDR3 has 15 amino acids.

This clonotype was found many times. The genes are TRBV29-1 and TRBJ1-1; D not resolved. Germline loops: CDR1 SQVTM, CDR2 ANQGSEA. This CDR3 is 11 amino acids long. The V end lost 4 bases, the J end lost 8 bases, and 11 bases lay between the germline ends. The CDR3 loop reads CSVAREAEAFF. The CDR3 DNA sequence: TGCAGCGTTGCGCGGGAGGCCGAAGCTTTCTTT.

The V gene is TRBV20-1, the J gene TRBJ1-2; D is ambiguous. The CDR3 has 12 residues. With 3 bases removed from V and 4 bases from J, the gap between germline ends came to 9 bases. The germline gives CDR1 DFQATT, CDR2 SNEGSKA (reference sequence). The CDR3, as DNA: TGCAGTGCTAGCGAGGGAGGCTATGGCTACACCTTC. It codes for CSASEGGYGYTF.

About this clonotype itself: At one end, the junction sequence differs from germline, possibly due to a read error. The chain joins TRBV11-2 to TRBJ2-5, with 7 bases matching TRBD2. The CDR3 is made up of 15 amino acids. From germline, CDR1 is SGHAT and CDR2 FQNNGV. The CDR3 region has the DNA TGTGTCAGCAGCTTAAGCGGGGTCGTTCAAGAGACCCAGTACTTC. Protein sequence: CVSSLSGVVQETQYF.

The chain has TRBV24-1 and TRBJ2-3, with D hard to call. Germline V gene sequence: CDR1 KGHDR, CDR2 SFDVKD. The V and J ends lost 3 bases and 0 bases respectively, with 6 bases between them. The CDR3 is made up of 14 amino acids. The CDR3 region has the DNA TGTGCCACCAGTGATGCGGACAGCACAGATACGCAGTATTTT. This translates into CATSDADSTDTQYF.

This clonotype was seen only once. The V call is TRBV6-6, the J call TRBJ2-1; no reliable D call. Trimming took off 7 bases at V and 5 bases at J, with 12 bases between the two ends. Germline CDR1 reads MNHNY; CDR2 reads SVGAGI (reference sequence). The CDR3 has 13 amino acids. CDR3 region: CASTWCGNNEQFF. In DNA form, the CDR3 reads TGTGCCAGCACCTGGTGCGGTAACAATGAGCAGTTCTTC.

Only a few counts were recorded for this clonotype. The V and J genes are TRBV6-1 and TRBJ1-4, with D possibly being TRBD1 (6 bases). V gave up 3 bases and J gave up 8 bases, with 16 bases separating them. Germline assignment: CDR1 MNHNS and CDR2 SASEGT. CDR3 length: 15 residues. The CDR3 coding sequence is TGTGCCAGCAGTGATCTTTGGGGGGCGGTGGAAAAACTGTTTTTT. It codes for CASSDLWGAVEKLFF.

This clonotype was detected many times. The chain uses TRBV10-3 and TRBJ1-2, with D possibly being TRBD1 (6 bases). V gave up 5 bases and J gave up 6 bases, with 22 bases separating them. The germline V gene has CDR1 ENHRY and CDR2 SYGVKD. The CDR3 spans 16 residues. In DNA, the CDR3 is TGTGCCATCAGTCAGTTGCTTCGTCAACAGGGTGATGGCTACACCTTC. It encodes CAISQLLRQQGDGYTF.

The rearrangement links TRBV25-1 to TRBJ2-1; no definite D call. V was shortened by 8 bases and J by 5 bases, with 4 bases between the two germline ends. In germline, CDR1 is MGHDK, CDR2 SYGVNS. The CDR3 covers 10 residues. The CDR3 DNA is TGTGCCAGCGGTCACAATGAGCAGTTCTTC. Its translation: CASGHNEQFF. Full variable domain (outside the CDR3, taken from reference TRBV25-1 and TRBJ2-1): EADIYQTPRYLVIGTGKKITLECSQTMGHDKMYWYQQDPGMELHLIHYSYGVNSTEKGDLSSESTVSRIRTEHFPLTLESARPSHTSQYLCASGHNEQFFGPGTRLTVL.

The rearrangement uses TRBV6-4 and TRBJ2-1; TRBD2 agrees at 10 bases. The germline CDR1 and CDR2 sequences are MRHNA and SNTAGT. Trimming cost V 6 bases and J 8 bases; bases outside gene matches: 13. The CDR3 spans 16 residues. CDR3 bases: TGTGCCAGCAGCCAACTAGGAACTAGCGGGGAGGATGAGCAGTTCTTC. Its translation: CASSQLGTSGEDEQFF.

The chain links TRBV7-2 to TRBJ2-1; 9 nucleotides line up with TRBD1. This CDR3 is 16 amino acids long. The trim removed 5 bases at V and 4 bases at J, leaving 9 bases unmatched. Germline-derived CDR1 and CDR2 are SGHTA and FQGNSA. The CDR3 region is CASSIVGQGQYNEQFF. CDR3 nucleotide sequence: TGTGCCAGCAGCATAGTGGGACAGGGTCAATACAATGAGCAGTTCTTC.

The chain joins TRBV14 to TRBJ2-2, with D uncertain. V lost 5 bases, J lost 4 bases, and 8 bases lay in between. Germline V lookup: CDR1 SGHDN, CDR2 FVKESK. The length of the CDR3 is 13 residues. CDR3 sequence: CASSRTFTGELFF. The CDR3 DNA follows: TGTGCCAGCAGCAGGACCTTCACCGGGGAGCTGTTTTTT.

The gene calls are TRBV25-1 and TRBJ2-1, with TRBD2 matching 14 bases. This CDR3 has 18 residues. V lost 4 bases and J lost 10; bases outside the gene matches: 15. Per germline, CDR1 MGHDK and CDR2 SYGVNS. The CDR3: CASSGTPGLAGERREQFF. The CDR3 DNA is TGTGCCAGCAGTGGAACTCCGGGACTAGCGGGAGAAAGGAGGGAGCAGTTCTTC.

Regarding this clonotype: A read error may produce the germline difference seen at one junction end. The chain combines TRBV20-1 with TRBJ2-5; D not resolved. CDR3 length equals 11 residues. Per germline, CDR1 DFQATT and CDR2 SNEGSKA (reference sequence). CDR3 sequence: CSARQIETQCF. The DNA for the CDR3 is TGCAGTGCTAGACAGATAGAGACCCAGTGCTTC.

The chain has TRBV20-1 and TRBJ2-1, with TRBD2 identical over 10 bases. This CDR3 is built from 14 residues. CDR1 is DFQATT, CDR2 SNEGSKA, per germline (reference sequence). The V and J ends lost 6 bases and 2 bases, in that order; junction bases with no gene match: 4. This CDR3 is CSATSGTTYNEQFF. CDR3 in DNA: TGCAGTGCCACTAGCGGGACGACCTACAATGAGCAGTTCTTC.

This clonotype has just one count. The chain combines TRBV20-1 with TRBJ1-6; no reliable D call. Looked up from germline, CDR1 is DFQATT and CDR2 is SNEGSKA (reference sequence). This CDR3 region has 12 residues. Trimming removed 6 bases at V and 9 bases at J, with 12 bases between. The CDR3 reads CSATHSGSPLHF. CDR3 in DNA: TGCAGTGCCACCCACTCTGGTTCACCCCTCCACTTT.

The chain recombines TRBV9 with TRBJ1-5; no firm D call. The germline CDR1 and CDR2 sequences are SGDLS and YYNGEE. The CDR3 extends over 15 amino acids. Trimming removed 0 bases at V and 2 bases at J, with 9 bases between. This CDR3 is CASSVAGLGNQPQHF. The CDR3 DNA follows: TGTGCCAGCAGCGTAGCTGGATTGGGCAATCAGCCCCAGCATTTT.

This clonotype was seen a few times. The chain is built from TRBV7-2 and TRBJ1-6; 8 nucleotides line up with TRBD1. V lost 10 bases and J lost 8; bases outside the gene matches: 13. Germline assignment: CDR1 SGHTA and CDR2 FQGNSA. The CDR3 sequence is 15 residues long. CDR3: CAITRPDRGYSPLHF. CDR3 in DNA: TGTGCCATCACCCGGCCTGACAGGGGTTATTCACCCCTCCACTTT.

CDR3: CSGSPIGTEAFF. CDR3 bases: TGCAGCGGGAGCCCGATCGGGACTGAAGCTTTCTTT. This chain uses TRBV29-1 with TRBJ1-1; D not certain. The CDR3 runs 12 residues. The V gene's germline CDR1 is SQVTM and CDR2 ANQGSEA. Trimming stripped 7 bases from V and 5 bases from J, with 14 bases between.

This clonotype was observed a single time. The rearrangement joins TRBV27 to TRBJ2-6; possibly TRBD1 for D (5 bases). There are 17 residues in the CDR3. Germline CDR1 MNHEY, CDR2 SMNVEV (reference sequence). Trimming stripped 5 bases from V and 0 bases from J, with 14 bases between. This CDR3 is CASSPQADISGANVLTF. In DNA form, the CDR3 reads TGTGCCAGCAGTCCACAGGCGGATATCTCTGGGGCCAACGTCCTGACTTTC.

Many counts were recorded for this clonotype. The chain employs TRBV16 and TRBJ2-3; D call uncertain. Germline assignment: CDR1 KGHSY and CDR2 FQNENV. The ends were cut back, 3 bases at V and 0 bases at J, with 7 bases in the middle. This CDR3 has 14 residues. CDR3 DNA: TGTGCCAGCAGCCACGAGGAGAGCACAGATACGCAGTATTTT. Amino acids: CASSHEESTDTQYF.

This chain joins TRBV6-6 and TRBJ2-7, with TRBD1 identical over 7 bases. This CDR3 region has 14 residues. V dropped 7 bases and J dropped 5; count of bases not matched to a gene: 11. CDR1 and CDR2 from the germline V gene are MNHNY and SVGAGI (reference sequence). In nucleotides, the CDR3 is TGTGCCAGCATCCGGGACAGCGATGAGCACGAGCAGTACTTC. Translation gives CASIRDSDEHEQYF.

The chain is built from TRBV20-1 and TRBJ2-7; D is uncertain. The V gene lost 6 bases and the J gene lost 7 bases, with 19 bases spanning the gap. CDR3 length: 13 amino acids. Per the germline V gene, CDR1 is DFQATT and CDR2 is SNEGSKA (reference sequence). Here the CDR3 reads CSADPPGSWEQYF. The CDR3 nucleotides are TGCAGTGCGGACCCTCCCGGGTCGTGGGAGCAGTACTTC.